These 29 T cell receptor beta chains originate from one sample sequenced in a study of blood T cell repertoires in COVID-19. Generated by immunoSEQ multiplex PCR, the TCRdb table keeps only in-frame clones and is missing some. The data show hundreds of thousands of clones, approximately 88% seen once. Specimen: PBMCs or T cells enriched from blood (not recorded which). All receptors come from a woman aged 25 to 45 who had recovered from COVID-19.

The chain carries TRBV27 and TRBJ2-6; no firm D call. Germline CDR1 and CDR2: MNHEY and SMNVEV (reference sequence). The CDR3 totals 15 residues. Deletions cut 3 bases from V and 0 bases from J, with 6 bases between. The CDR3 DNA sequence: TGTGCCAGCAGTTTTGCCGGCTCTGGGGCCAACGTCCTGACTTTC. It is translated as CASSFAGSGANVLTF.

This clone appeared once. The chain employs TRBV2 and TRBJ1-1; 9 positions agree with TRBD1. V gave up 5 bases and J gave up 4 bases; unmatched junction bases: 2. The CDR3 spans 13 residues. Germline CDR1 is SNHLY and CDR2 is FYNNEI. CDR3 sequence (DNA): TGTGCCAGCAGTAGGGACAGGGTCACTGAAGCTTTCTTT. As protein: CASSRDRVTEAFF.

J is TRBJ1-2 and V is TRBV27, with a possible D match to TRBD1 (5 bases). Per germline, CDR1 MNHEY and CDR2 SMNVEV (reference sequence). There are 15 residues in the CDR3. The V gene lost 6 bases and the J gene lost 1 base, with 15 bases spanning the gap. The CDR3 DNA reads as TGTGCCAGCAGCCAACATGGGGACTTTAACTATGGCTACACCTTC. It is translated as CASSQHGDFNYGYTF.

The genes are TRBV14 and TRBJ2-1; 13 nucleotides match TRBD2. CDR3 size: 17 residues. Germline lookup yields CDR1 SGHDN and CDR2 FVKESK. Trimming at V came to 2 bases and at J to 0 bases, leaving 1 base not matched to a gene. CDR3 in DNA: TGTGCCAGCAGCCAAAGGACTAGCGGGAGCTCCTACAATGAGCAGTTCTTC. Translated, it gives CASSQRTSGSSYNEQFF.

Only one count was recorded for this clone. The J gene is TRBJ2-7, the V gene TRBV29-1; tentative D call: TRBD1 (6 bases). CDR1 is SQVTM and CDR2 is ANQGSEA in the germline V gene. Trimming removed 4 bases at V and 4 bases at J, with 11 bases between. This CDR3 has 12 amino acids. The CDR3 bases are TGCAGCGTTGTCCGCAGGGGTTACGAGCAGTACTTC. This sequence encodes CSVVRRGYEQYF.

The rearrangement uses TRBV7-3 and TRBJ2-5; tentatively, D is TRBD2 (5 bases). Between the trimmed V and J ends, which lost 1 base and 3 bases, there was a span of 15 bases. CDR3 length: 16 residues. Germline loops: CDR1 SGHTA, CDR2 FQGTGA. CDR3 sequence (DNA): TGTGCCAGCAGCTTAAATAGGAGGAGCGCAGAAGAGACCCAGTACTTC. Amino acid sequence: CASSLNRRSAEETQYF.

This chain joins TRBV7-3 and TRBJ2-3; D is perhaps TRBD2 (6 bases). Germline CDR1 reads SGHTA; CDR2 reads FQGTGA. V was pared by 2 bases and J by 1 base, with 10 bases between. CDR3 length equals 15 residues. CDR3 DNA: TGTGCCAGCAGCTTACAGCCGGGAGGCACAGATACGCAGTATTTT. This gives the protein CASSLQPGGTDTQYF.

The chain has TRBV19 and TRBJ2-1; 8 bases are a match to TRBD2. CDR1 is LNHDA, CDR2 SQIVND, per germline (reference sequence). The CDR3 covers 14 residues. J was trimmed by 5 bases and V by 1 base; bases with no gene match: 1. CDR3 sequence: CASSIGRGDNEQFF. CDR3 DNA: TGTGCCAGTAGTATAGGGCGGGGGGACAATGAGCAGTTCTTC.

This clone has just a few counts. This sequence joins TRBV18 and TRBJ1-1; D is uncertain. The germline V gene encodes CDR1 KGHSH and CDR2 LQKENI. V lost 4 bases to trimming and J lost 3 bases, with 15 bases between them. This CDR3 spans 15 amino acids. The CDR3 sequence: CASSLATNSYTEAFF. CDR3 sequence (DNA): TGTGCCAGCTCACTTGCGACTAACAGTTACACTGAAGCTTTCTTT. Complete variable domain (other parts from reference TRBV18 and TRBJ1-1): NAGVMQNPRHLVRRRGQEARLRCSPMKGHSHVYWYRQLPEEGLKFMVYLQKENIIDESGMPKERFSAEFPKEGPSILRIQQVVRGDSAAYFCASSLATNSYTEAFFGQGTRLTVV.

The genes are TRBV9 and TRBJ2-1, with D perhaps matching TRBD2 (7 bases). Germline assignment: CDR1 SGDLS and CDR2 YYNGEE. This CDR3 has 15 residues. V shed 1 base and J shed 8 bases, with 16 bases lying between them. CDR3 region: CASSVRGEGRDEQFF. CDR3 nucleotide sequence: TGTGCCAGCAGCGTAAGGGGGGAGGGCCGTGATGAGCAGTTCTTC.

The chain combines TRBV4-3 with TRBJ2-1, with D possibly being TRBD2 (5 bases). V was shortened by 0 bases and J by 8 bases, with 17 bases between the two germline ends. This CDR3 region has 16 residues. CDR1 and CDR2 from the germline V gene are LGHNA and YSLEER. CDR3 amino acids: CASSQDPPPGRDEQFF. The CDR3 bases are TGCGCCAGCAGCCAAGACCCACCCCCCGGGCGGGATGAGCAGTTCTTC.

The genes are TRBV9 and TRBJ1-3; D unresolved. This CDR3 has 13 residues. V lost 4 bases to trimming and J lost 0 bases, with 5 bases between them. The germline V gene has CDR1 SGDLS and CDR2 YYNGEE. CDR3 nucleotide sequence: TGTGCCAGCAGCTCGGTCTCTGGAAACACCATATATTTT. Its protein product is CASSSVSGNTIYF.

The chain couples TRBV28 to TRBJ1-2, with TRBD1 matching 10 bases. The CDR3 spans 17 residues. V was pared by 5 bases and J by 8 bases, with 17 bases of the junction left unmatched. CDR1 is MDHEN and CDR2 is SYDVKM in the germline V gene. For the CDR3, the DNA is TGTGCCAGCAGTGTTCCGGGACAGGGGCTCACCCTGAGGGGCTACACCTTC. Residues: CASSVPGQGLTLRGYTF.

This chain joins TRBV5-4 and TRBJ1-1, with D possibly matching TRBD1 (5 bases). CDR1 and CDR2 (germline): SGHNT, YYREEE (reference sequence). The germline V and J ends were trimmed by 4 bases and 1 base, with 11 bases remaining between them. The CDR3 runs to 14 residues. CDR3 region: CASSTPTANTEAFF. For the CDR3, the DNA is TGTGCCAGCAGCACACCGACAGCGAACACTGAAGCTTTCTTT.

The chain couples TRBV3-1 (or the pseudogene TRBV3-2) to TRBJ2-5; the D is unclear. The V gene's germline CDR1 is LGHDT and CDR2 YNNKEL (reference sequence). V lost 1 base to trimming and J lost 5 bases, with 5 bases between them. This CDR3 has 12 residues. CDR3: CASSQARETQYF. CDR3 nucleotide sequence: TGTGCCAGCAGCCAAGCGAGGGAGACCCAGTACTTC.

V gene TRBV4-1 combines with J gene TRBJ2-7, with TRBD2 as a possible D gene (5 bases). V lost 0 bases and J lost 0, with 9 bases in between. The CDR3 runs to 15 residues. CDR1 is MGHRA, CDR2 YSYEKL, per germline. The CDR3 DNA sequence: TGCGCCAGCAGCCAAGATTGGCGGGTCTCCTACGAGCAGTACTTC. Its translation: CASSQDWRVSYEQYF.

CDR3 nucleotide sequence: TGTGCCAGCAGCCTCCCGGGGGGGACGAACACCGGGGAGCTGTTTTTT. As protein: CASSLPGGTNTGELFF. The chain uses TRBV27 and TRBJ2-2, with 8 nucleotides matching TRBD2. The germline V gene has CDR1 MNHEY and CDR2 SMNVEV (reference sequence). The trim removed 6 bases at V and 0 bases at J, leaving 6 bases unmatched. CDR3 length: 16 amino acids.

The chain is built from TRBV29-1 and TRBJ2-7, with D perhaps TRBD1 (5 bases). This CDR3 region has 15 residues. V was clipped by 7 bases and J by 0 bases, with 19 bases between them. Germline values: CDR1 SQVTM, CDR2 ANQGSEA. The CDR3 protein is CSALTAGKSSYEQYF. The CDR3 DNA reads as TGCAGCGCGCTAACGGCAGGGAAAAGCTCCTACGAGCAGTACTTC.

V is TRBV5-1 and J is TRBJ2-3; D perhaps matches TRBD1 (6 bases). Trimming pared 4 bases from V and 4 bases from J, leaving 13 bases between. This CDR3 is built from 14 residues. Germline lookup yields CDR1 SGHRS and CDR2 YFSETQ. CDR3 sequence reads: CASSNLQGSDTQYF. The CDR3 region has the DNA TGCGCCAGCAGCAACTTACAGGGCTCAGATACGCAGTATTTT.

The rearrangement links TRBV18 to TRBJ2-3; TRBD2 matches at 9 bases. The CDR3 has 16 amino acids. Germline CDR1 is KGHSH and CDR2 is LQKENI. V lost 3 bases and J lost 7; bases outside the gene matches: 11. CDR3 sequence: CASSPKGREGQYTQYF. CDR3 nucleotides: TGTGCCAGCTCACCCAAGGGGCGGGAGGGCCAATATACGCAGTATTTT.

This chain links TRBV6-5 with TRBJ1-4; D is perhaps TRBD1 (5 bases). V was pared by 7 bases and J by 5 bases, with 14 bases between. Germline V gives CDR1 MNHEY, CDR2 SVGAGI. The CDR3 is 14 residues long. The CDR3 region has the DNA TGTGCCAGCACGATTCAGGGTTTAAATGAAAAACTGTTTTTT. Protein sequence: CASTIQGLNEKLFF.

The rearrangement joins TRBV28 to TRBJ2-7; TRBD2 agrees at 7 bases. With 6 bases clipped from V and 5 bases from J, the junction kept 10 bases outside the gene matches. In germline, CDR1 is MDHEN, CDR2 SYDVKM. The length of the CDR3 is 14 residues. The CDR3 sequence: CASSPTSVFDEQYF. CDR3 DNA: TGTGCCAGCAGCCCTACTAGCGTCTTCGACGAGCAGTACTTC. Full variable domain (outside the CDR3, taken from reference TRBV28 and TRBJ2-7): DVKVTQSSRYLVKRTGEKVFLECVQDMDHENMFWYRQDPGLGLRLIYFSYDVKMKEKGDIPEGYSVSREKKERFSLILESASTNQTSMYLCASSPTSVFDEQYFGPGTRLTVT.

The chain carries TRBV30 and TRBJ2-7; tentative D call: TRBD2 (6 bases). Deletions cut 2 bases from V and 4 bases from J, with 21 bases between. Germline CDR1 is GTSNPN and CDR2 is SVGIG (reference sequence). The length of the CDR3 is 16 residues. The CDR3 coding sequence is TGTGCCTGGAGTAAGGGGAGTTACGGGGGAAAGTACGAGCAGTACTTC. Translating it yields CAWSKGSYGGKYEQYF.

This clone was seen a handful of times. The chain joins TRBV5-1 to TRBJ1-4, with D perhaps matching TRBD1 (6 bases). Deletions cut 1 base from V and 7 bases from J, with 17 bases between. CDR1 and CDR2 (germline): SGHRS, YFSETQ. CDR3 length: 16 residues. CDR3: CASSLTYRDGREKLFF. The CDR3 DNA follows: TGCGCCAGCAGCTTGACGTACAGGGACGGACGTGAAAAACTGTTTTTT.

This rearrangement joins TRBV29-1 to TRBJ1-5; TRBD1 matches 8 bases. J lost 3 bases, V lost 5 bases, and 0 bases had no gene match. The germline V gene encodes CDR1 SQVTM and CDR2 ANQGSEA. The CDR3 sequence is 12 residues long. The CDR3 nucleotides read TGCAGCGTTCAGGGGGCCAATCAGCCCCAGCATTTT. Translation: CSVQGANQPQHF.

The V and J genes are TRBV28 and TRBJ2-7; tentative D call: TRBD2 (6 bases). This CDR3 is 17 amino acids long. Germline CDR1 and CDR2: MDHEN and SYDVKM. Trimming pared 4 bases from V and 3 bases from J, leaving 22 bases between. CDR3 in amino acids: CASSWGVGGVANYEQYF. The CDR3 region has the DNA TGTGCCAGCAGTTGGGGCGTCGGAGGGGTTGCCAACTACGAGCAGTACTTC.

The chain has TRBV19 and TRBJ2-7, with D perhaps matching TRBD1 (5 bases). CDR3 length equals 14 residues. The V gene lost 5 bases and the J gene lost 3 bases, with 14 bases spanning the gap. The germline V gene encodes CDR1 LNHDA and CDR2 SQIVND (reference sequence). DNA for the CDR3: TGTGCCAGTAGTTGGAAGGGGCCAAACTACGAGCAGTACTTC. Protein product: CASSWKGPNYEQYF.

CDR3 in amino acids: CASNPAIVNSPLHF. The CDR3 DNA is TGTGCCAGCAACCCCGCGATTGTGAATTCACCCCTCCACTTT. The V and J genes are TRBV6-5 and TRBJ1-6, with D hard to call. There are 14 residues in the CDR3. V was pared by 7 bases and J by 7 bases, with 14 bases between. Germline CDR1 MNHEY, CDR2 SVGAGI.

This clone was seen only a few times. The chain employs TRBV9 and TRBJ1-2; no clear D. The germline CDR1 and CDR2 sequences are SGDLS and YYNGEE. This CDR3 is 12 amino acids long. The ends were cut back, 3 bases at V and 8 bases at J, with 11 bases in the middle. As DNA, the CDR3 is TGTGCCAGCAGCGGTTCGAGTTTAGGCTACACCTTC. It is translated as CASSGSSLGYTF.